The source of this T cell receptor (beta chain) is a study of vaccination and CD4 T cells after COVID-19. V was clipped by 0 bases and J by 5 bases, with 14 bases between them. CDR3 length: 14 residues. The V gene's germline CDR1 is DFQATT and CDR2 SNEGSKA (reference sequence). This clonotype was counted between two and nine times. As yet, its antigen is unknown. Time point denoted: late sampling 161 to 241 days after vaccination in a few convalescent patients. TCRdb reprocessed the PCR reads via MiXCR and lists one record per CDR3 protein. The sample holds just under 30,000 distinct CDR3 sequences; 49% are singletons and the top ten take about 5.6%. Overall study results and limits: Spike mono-reactivity marked 304 of 307 vaccine-specific clones in convalescent patients.

This specimen was CD4+ T cells from blood, taken about 7 months after SARS-CoV-2 vaccination. This receptor was obtained from a human donor who had recovered from COVID-19. The J gene is TRBJ2-7, the V gene TRBV20-1, with D perhaps TRBD2 (7 bases). CDR3 residues: CSARDPRGGDEQYF. CDR3 nucleotide sequence: TGCAGTGCTAGAGATCCTAGGGGGGGTGACGAGCAGTACTTC.